These 28 T cell receptor beta chains came from one sample sequenced in a study of cytomegalovirus exposure and HLA in healthy donors (dated by TCRdb to 2015 to 2018). Library preparation used the immunoSEQ multiplex PCR assay. The multiplex PCR relied on a mix of 60 forward primers for TCR Vbeta segments and 13 reverse primers for TCR Jbeta segments. TCRdb carries this immuneACCESS record with in-frame sequences only. Its versions omit some clonotypes, under half of them owing to an unresolved V gene in the studies checked, with the rest unexplained. The sample table contains more than 150,000 clones; only one count was recorded for over 75% of them. The top ten constitute roughly 0.24% of the sample. The source material was PBMCs. The receptor set was obtained from a girl in the first two years of life in good health and CMV-seronegative.

This clone was recorded once. This rearrangement joins TRBV14 to TRBJ2-3, with D unclear. The germline CDR1 and CDR2 sequences are SGHDN and FVKESK. V lost 1 base to trimming and J lost 1 base, with 6 bases between them. The CDR3 spans 14 residues. For the CDR3, the DNA is TGTGCCAGCAGCCAAGTGGGCGGCACAGATACGCAGTATTTT. Translated: CASSQVGGTDTQYF.

The chain recombines TRBV9 with TRBJ2-1, with 8 bases lining up with TRBD1. Trimming at V came to 0 bases and at J to 7 bases, leaving 6 bases not matched to a gene. This CDR3 has 15 residues. Germline V gene lookup returns CDR1 SGDLS and CDR2 YYNGEE. CDR3 amino acids: CASSVARGPRNEQFF. CDR3 sequence (DNA): TGTGCCAGCAGCGTAGCCAGGGGGCCCCGTAATGAGCAGTTCTTC.

This chain connects TRBV4-3 to TRBJ2-5, with TRBD2 matching over 15 bases. Germline CDR1 and CDR2: LGHNA and YSLEER. This CDR3 region has 19 residues. The ends lost 0 bases at V and 4 bases at J; junction bases unmatched: 9. In DNA, the CDR3 is TGCGCCAGCAGCCAAGAGGGACTAGCGGGAGGACTAGGAGGAGAGACCCAGTACTTC. It yields the protein CASSQEGLAGGLGGETQYF.

The chain links TRBV29-1 to TRBJ2-1, with TRBD1 matching 10 bases. V lost 6 bases and J lost 6; bases outside the gene matches: 5. Germline-derived CDR1 and CDR2 are SQVTM and ANQGSEA. This CDR3 comprises 13 residues. In DNA, the CDR3 is TGCAGCGTGAGGGGACAGGGGACCAATGAGCAGTTCTTC. It yields the protein CSVRGQGTNEQFF.

The chain is built from TRBV5-4 and TRBJ2-7, with TRBD1 matching over 7 bases. The CDR3 is made up of 16 amino acids. Germline V lookup: CDR1 SGHNT, CDR2 YYREEE (reference sequence). The V segment lost 0 bases and the J segment 3 bases; nucleotides outside the gene matches: 9. The CDR3 region is CASSLDRQGLHYEQYF. The CDR3 bases are TGTGCCAGCAGCTTGGATCGACAGGGTCTTCACTACGAGCAGTACTTC.

The gene calls are TRBV5-4 and TRBJ2-3; tentative D call: TRBD2 (5 bases). CDR1 and CDR2 from the germline V gene are SGHNT and YYREEE (reference sequence). With 2 bases removed from V and 0 bases from J, the gap between germline ends came to 16 bases. CDR3 length equals 17 residues. The DNA for the CDR3 is TGTGCCAGCAGCTTCTTATCCCGACGGACTAGCACAGATACGCAGTATTTT. Translating it yields CASSFLSRRTSTDTQYF.

This clone was counted a few times. The chain recombines TRBV30 with TRBJ2-6, with D unclear. The V gene lost 1 base and the J gene lost 1 base, with 5 bases spanning the gap. This CDR3 has 14 amino acids. CDR1 and CDR2 from the germline V gene are GTSNPN and SVGIG (reference sequence). Here the CDR3 reads CAWSARSGANVLTF. The CDR3 nucleotides are TGTGCCTGGAGTGCTCGGTCTGGGGCCAACGTCCTGACTTTC. Supplemented by reference TRBV30 and TRBJ2-6, the full variable domain reads SQTIHQWPATLVQPVGSPLSLECTVEGTSNPNLYWYRQAAGRGLQLLFYSVGIGQISSEVPQNLSASRPQDRQFILSSKKLLLSDSGFYLCAWSARSGANVLTFGAGSRLTVL.

This chain joins TRBV7-9 and TRBJ2-3; 7 bases are a match to TRBD2. Germline V gives CDR1 SEHNR, CDR2 FQNEAQ (reference sequence). The CDR3 contains 15 residues. V gave up 2 bases and J gave up 0 bases; unmatched junction bases: 2. The chain's CDR3 is CASSLLAVSTDTQYF. For the CDR3, the DNA is TGTGCCAGCAGCTTACTAGCGGTTAGCACAGATACGCAGTATTTT. The variable domain in full, with the rest retrieved from reference TRBV7-9 and TRBJ2-3, is DTGVSQNPRHKITKRGQNVTFRCDPISEHNRLYWYRQTLGQGPEFLTYFQNEAQLEKSRLLSDRFSAERPKGSFSTLEIQRTEQGDSAMYLCASSLLAVSTDTQYFGPGTRLTVL.

The J gene is TRBJ2-7, the V gene TRBV27, with 9 bases that match TRBD1. CDR3 size: 15 residues. Germline V gene sequence: CDR1 MNHEY, CDR2 SMNVEV (reference sequence). The junction had 7 bases not matched to a gene; V was cut back by 4 bases and J by 3 bases. The chain's CDR3 is CASSSPQGADYEQYF. CDR3 sequence (DNA): TGTGCCAGCAGTTCCCCACAGGGGGCGGACTACGAGCAGTACTTC.

This clone was counted once. V usage is TRBV6-6 and J usage is TRBJ1-2, with 7 bases that match TRBD1. The germline CDR1 and CDR2 sequences are MNHNY and SVGAGI (reference sequence). The CDR3 spans 16 residues. V dropped 4 bases and J dropped 2; count of bases not matched to a gene: 10. CDR3 sequence reads: CASSSNRDSINYGYTF. The CDR3 region has the DNA TGTGCCAGCAGTTCAAACCGGGACAGCATAAACTATGGCTACACCTTC.

The rearrangement joins TRBV7-2 to TRBJ2-7; no firm D call. Germline V gives CDR1 SGHTA, CDR2 FQGNSA. Deletions cut 5 bases from V and 5 bases from J, with 13 bases between. The CDR3 sequence is 13 residues long. CDR3 coding DNA: TGTGCCAGCAGCCGCCGGGTCTTCAACGAGCAGTACTTC. It codes for CASSRRVFNEQYF.

DNA for the CDR3: TGCGCCAGCAGCTCTATACCCACAGATACGCAGTATTTT. Amino acid sequence: CASSSIPTDTQYF. The chain joins TRBV5-1 to TRBJ2-3, with D uncertain. The CDR3 covers 13 residues. Germline CDR1 is SGHRS and CDR2 is YFSETQ. Trimming removed 3 bases from V and 2 bases from J, with 7 bases in between.

V is TRBV29-1 and J is TRBJ2-5; D might be TRBD2 (6 bases). CDR1 is SQVTM, CDR2 ANQGSEA, per germline. Trimming took 3 bases from V and 4 from J, leaving 9 bases between them. CDR3 length equals 12 residues. The CDR3 bases are TGCAGCGTTGATGAGGGAGGAGAGACCCAGTACTTC. Translation gives CSVDEGGETQYF.

A remark on this clone: The junction and the germline gene differ at one end; a read error may be behind it. V and J are TRBV28 and TRBJ2-5; 7 bases line up with TRBD2. Germline CDR1 is MDHEN and CDR2 is SYDVKM. This CDR3 has 14 residues. For the CDR3, the DNA is TGTGCCAGCAAATGGGACTACCTCCAAGAGGCCCAGTACTTC. Encoded protein: CASKWDYLQEAQYF.

The chain recombines TRBV27 with TRBJ1-2; TRBD1 agrees at 8 bases. Germline CDR1 is MNHEY and CDR2 is SMNVEV (reference sequence). With V trimmed by 7 bases and J by 2 bases, 9 bases remained unmatched. The CDR3 contains 15 residues. Written as DNA, the CDR3 is TGTGCCAGCACCTTTCGATACAGGGGGAACTATGGCTACACCTTC. It specifies CASTFRYRGNYGYTF.

CDR3 sequence reads: CASSDRTSPSDEQFF. The CDR3 DNA reads as TGTGCCAGCAGTGACCGGACTAGCCCCTCCGATGAGCAGTTCTTC. The chain couples TRBV2 to TRBJ2-1, with 8 bases fitting TRBD2. Germline V gene data show CDR1 as SNHLY and CDR2 as FYNNEI. The CDR3 has 15 residues. The J segment lost 8 bases and the V segment lost 3 bases, leaving 9 bases of the junction unmatched.

This clone was found a few times. The chain joins TRBV9 to TRBJ2-1; 8 nucleotides agree with TRBD2. Losses at the gene ends were 0 bases for V and 6 bases for J; bases not matched to a gene: 2. Germline values: CDR1 SGDLS, CDR2 YYNGEE. The CDR3 is 14 amino acids. CDR3 loop: CASSVDAGGNEQFF. DNA for the CDR3: TGTGCCAGCAGCGTAGATGCGGGAGGCAATGAGCAGTTCTTC. The full variable domain, in which reference TRBV9 and TRBJ2-1 provide the parts outside the CDR3, is DSGVTQTPKHLITATGQRVTLRCSPRSGDLSVYWYQQSLDQGLQFLIQYYNGEERAKGNILERFSAQQFPDLHSELNLSSLELGDSALYFCASSVDAGGNEQFFGPGTRLTVL.

The chain employs TRBV5-1 and TRBJ1-2; tentatively, D is TRBD1 (6 bases). Germline assignment: CDR1 SGHRS and CDR2 YFSETQ. This CDR3 is built from 12 residues. Deletions cut 4 bases from V and 6 bases from J, with 10 bases between. The CDR3 DNA reads TGCGCCAGCAGCCCACAGGGTGATGGCTACACCTTC. Translation: CASSPQGDGYTF.

The chain couples TRBV5-1 to TRBJ2-3, with 8 bases identical to TRBD1. The CDR3 totals 15 residues. Germline CDR1 is SGHRS and CDR2 is YFSETQ. After removal of 7 bases from V and 3 bases from J, the junction contained 10 bases not matched to a gene. This chain's CDR3 is CASYNQGARTDTQYF. CDR3 coding DNA: TGCGCCAGCTACAACCAGGGGGCTAGGACAGATACGCAGTATTTT.

V is TRBV7-9 and J is TRBJ1-4, with D tentatively TRBD1 (5 bases). The V end lost 5 bases, the J end lost 0 bases, and 19 bases lay between the germline ends. The germline V gene has CDR1 SEHNR and CDR2 FQNEAQ (reference sequence). There are 18 residues in the CDR3. CDR3 residues: CASSPTAATTATNEKLFF. The CDR3 DNA is TGTGCCAGCAGCCCGACAGCTGCCACAACCGCAACTAATGAAAAACTGTTTTTT.

The rearrangement uses TRBV15 and TRBJ2-1; 8 positions agree with TRBD1. The CDR3 has 15 residues. Per germline, CDR1 LNHNV and CDR2 YYDKDF (reference sequence). V lost 1 base to trimming and J lost 4 bases; unmatched junction nucleotides: 3. The CDR3, as DNA: TGTGCCACCAGCAGAGCAGGGGGCGCGTACAATGAGCAGTTCTTC. Protein: CATSRAGGAYNEQFF.

J is TRBJ1-2 and V is TRBV9; D might be TRBD1 (6 bases). The V end lost 2 bases, the J end lost 3 bases, and 11 bases lay between the germline ends. Germline CDR1 is SGDLS and CDR2 is YYNGEE. The CDR3 consists of 14 residues. The CDR3: CASSVTGRHYGYTF. CDR3 in DNA: TGTGCCAGCAGCGTTACAGGGCGGCACTATGGCTACACCTTC. Drawing the rest from reference TRBV9 and TRBJ1-2, the complete variable domain is DSGVTQTPKHLITATGQRVTLRCSPRSGDLSVYWYQQSLDQGLQFLIQYYNGEERAKGNILERFSAQQFPDLHSELNLSSLELGDSALYFCASSVTGRHYGYTFGSGTRLTVV.

The table lists this clone with a few counts. The chain links TRBV5-4 to TRBJ1-1, with 7 bases that match TRBD1. CDR1 is SGHNT and CDR2 is YYREEE in the germline V gene (reference sequence). V shed 5 bases and J 5 bases; nucleotides not matched to a gene: 9. The CDR3 loop spans 14 amino acids. The CDR3 DNA sequence: TGTGCCAGCAGTCCTACTCCAGGGGGGACTGAAGCTTTCTTT. Translated: CASSPTPGGTEAFF. Based on the CDR3 plus reference TRBV5-4 and TRBJ1-1, the full variable domain is ETGVTQSPTHLIKTRGQQVTLRCSSQSGHNTVSWYQQALGQGPQFIFQYYREEENGRGNFPPRFSGLQFPNYSSELNVNALELDDSALYLCASSPTPGGTEAFFGQGTRLTVV.

The V call is TRBV6-5, the J call TRBJ1-1, with TRBD1 as a possible D gene (6 bases). From germline, CDR1 is MNHEY and CDR2 SVGAGI. The CDR3 is made up of 15 amino acids. Trimming shortened V by 8 bases and J by 1 base, and 17 bases separated the two germline ends. This CDR3 is CASFLGAGRNTEAFF. CDR3 nucleotide sequence: TGTGCCAGCTTTCTGGGGGCTGGCAGGAACACTGAAGCTTTCTTT.

V is TRBV7-9 and J is TRBJ1-4; D possibly corresponds to TRBD1 (5 bases). CDR1 and CDR2 (germline): SEHNR, FQNEAQ (reference sequence). Trimming took off 2 bases at V and 6 bases at J, with 16 bases between the two ends. The CDR3 sequence is 16 residues long. CDR3 amino acids: CASSLLAPGRDEKLFF. Written as DNA, the CDR3 is TGTGCCAGCAGCTTATTGGCTCCAGGGAGGGATGAAAAACTGTTTTTT.

The J gene is TRBJ1-5, the V gene TRBV10-3, with TRBD1 matching 7 bases. The V and J ends lost 3 bases and 2 bases, in that order; junction bases with no gene match: 4. The CDR3 is 15 residues long. Germline lookup yields CDR1 ENHRY and CDR2 SYGVKD. CDR3 loop: CAISEQGMGNQPQHF. Here the CDR3 DNA reads TGTGCCATCAGTGAACAGGGGATGGGCAATCAGCCCCAGCATTTT.

This chain joins TRBV4-3 and TRBJ1-3; a possible D gene is TRBD1 (6 bases). This CDR3 region has 18 residues. Per the germline V gene, CDR1 is LGHNA and CDR2 is YSLEER. Trimming took 0 bases from V and 3 from J, leaving 18 bases between them. The CDR3 DNA follows: TGCGCCAGCAGCCAAGAAGTCCTGAGGACAGTAGATGGAAACACCATATATTTT. The encoded protein is CASSQEVLRTVDGNTIYF.

The chain recombines TRBV6-1 with TRBJ2-7, with TRBD1 as a possible D gene (6 bases). V gave up 6 bases and J gave up 7 bases, with 16 bases separating them. This CDR3 is built from 13 residues. Germline CDR1 reads MNHNS; CDR2 reads SASEGT. In nucleotides, the CDR3 is TGTGCCAGCAGAGACACAGGGATTTGGGAGCAGTACTTC. This sequence encodes CASRDTGIWEQYF.